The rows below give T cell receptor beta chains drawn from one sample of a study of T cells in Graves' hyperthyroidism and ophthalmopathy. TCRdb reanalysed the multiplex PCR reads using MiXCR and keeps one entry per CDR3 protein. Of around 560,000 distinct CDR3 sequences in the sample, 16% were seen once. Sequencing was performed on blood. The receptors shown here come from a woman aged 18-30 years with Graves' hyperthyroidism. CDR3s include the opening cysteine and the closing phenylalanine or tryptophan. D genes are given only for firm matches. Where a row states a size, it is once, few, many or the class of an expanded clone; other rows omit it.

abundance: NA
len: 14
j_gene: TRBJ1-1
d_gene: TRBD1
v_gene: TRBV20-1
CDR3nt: TGCAGTGTTAGATCGACAGGGGGGAACACTGAAGCTTTCTTT
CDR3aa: CSVRSTGGNTEAFF

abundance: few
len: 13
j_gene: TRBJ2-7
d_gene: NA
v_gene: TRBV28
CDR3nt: TGTGCCAGCAGTAACGGGGGGCTCTTGTGGCAGTACTTC
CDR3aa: CASSNGGLLWQYF

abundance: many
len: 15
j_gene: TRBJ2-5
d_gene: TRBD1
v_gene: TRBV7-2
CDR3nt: TGTGCCAGCAGCTTAGCGGGACAGGGGGTGGGGACCCAGTACTTC
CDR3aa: CASSLAGQGVGTQYF

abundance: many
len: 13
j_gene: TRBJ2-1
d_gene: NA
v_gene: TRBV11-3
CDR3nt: TGTGCCAGCAGCTTAGATGGGTCTAATGAGCAGTTCTTC
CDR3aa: CASSLDGSNEQFF

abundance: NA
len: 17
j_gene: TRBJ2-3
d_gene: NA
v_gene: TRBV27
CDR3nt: TGTGCCAGCAGCCATTTCGGGGGTGGCGGCCCCACAGATACGCAGTATTTT
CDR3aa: CASSHFGGGGPTDTQYF

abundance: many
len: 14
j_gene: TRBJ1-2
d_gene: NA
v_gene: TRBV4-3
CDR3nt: TGCGCCAGCAGCCAGGAAACATCACCCTATGGCTACACCTTC
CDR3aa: CASSQETSPYGYTF

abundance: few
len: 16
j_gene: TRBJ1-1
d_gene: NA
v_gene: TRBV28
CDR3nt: TGTGCCAGCAGTTTGATGGAGTTACGGGGTCGGACTGAAGCTTTCTTT
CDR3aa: CASSLMELRGRTEAFF

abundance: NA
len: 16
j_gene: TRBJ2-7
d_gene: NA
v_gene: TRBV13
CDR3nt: TGTGCCAGCAGCCCCCAGGGGGGCGGGGTAGCCTACGAGCAGTACTTC
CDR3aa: CASSPQGGGVAYEQYF

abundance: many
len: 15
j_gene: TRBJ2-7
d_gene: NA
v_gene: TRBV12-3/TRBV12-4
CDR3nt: TGTGCCAGCAGTTTTTCGGGCAGGGAAACCTACGAGCAGTACTTC
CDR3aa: CASSFSGRETYEQYF

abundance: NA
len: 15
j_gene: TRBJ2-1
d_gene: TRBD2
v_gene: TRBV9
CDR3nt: TGTGCCAGCAGCGTAGTACTAGCGGGGCCCAATGAGCAGTTCTTC
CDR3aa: CASSVVLAGPNEQFF

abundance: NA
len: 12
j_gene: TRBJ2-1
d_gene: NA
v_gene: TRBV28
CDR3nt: TGTGCCAGCAGTTTCGGCCACAATGAGCAGTTCTTC
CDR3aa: CASSFGHNEQFF

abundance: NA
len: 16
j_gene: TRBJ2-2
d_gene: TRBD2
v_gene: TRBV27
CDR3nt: TGTGCCAGCAGGAACGGGAGGGCCAAAATCGCCGGGGAGCTGTTTTTT
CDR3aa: CASRNGRAKIAGELFF

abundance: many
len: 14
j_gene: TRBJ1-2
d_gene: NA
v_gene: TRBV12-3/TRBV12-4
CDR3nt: TGTGCCAGCAGCCGAGGAGTCGGGGCAGGTGGCTACACCTTC
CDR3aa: CASSRGVGAGGYTF

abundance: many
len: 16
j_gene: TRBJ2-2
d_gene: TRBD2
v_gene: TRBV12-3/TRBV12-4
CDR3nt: TGTGCCAGCAGTAGGGGACTAGCGGGGTTCACCGGGGAGCTGTTTTTT
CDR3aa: CASSRGLAGFTGELFF

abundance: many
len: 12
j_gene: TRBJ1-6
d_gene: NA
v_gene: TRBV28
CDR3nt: TGTGCCAGCGCTCCTCTTCATTCACCCCTCCACTTT
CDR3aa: CASAPLHSPLHF

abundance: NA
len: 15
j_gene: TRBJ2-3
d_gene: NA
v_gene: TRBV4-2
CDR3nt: TGTGCCAGCAGCCAAGATCGCCAAGTTGGAGATACGCAGTATTTT
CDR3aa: CASSQDRQVGDTQYF

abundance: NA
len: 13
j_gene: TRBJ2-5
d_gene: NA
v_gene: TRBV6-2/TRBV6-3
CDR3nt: TGTGCCAGCAGTTACTCCCGCGGACAGACCCAGTACTTC
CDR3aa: CASSYSRGQTQYF

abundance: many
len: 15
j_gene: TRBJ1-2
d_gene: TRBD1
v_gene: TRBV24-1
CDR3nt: TGTGCCACCAGTGAGTTGGCGACAGGGGGCTATGGCTACACCTTC
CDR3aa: CATSELATGGYGYTF

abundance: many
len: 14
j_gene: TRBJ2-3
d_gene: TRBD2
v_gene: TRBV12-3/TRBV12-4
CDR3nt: TGTGCCAGCAAAAGACTAGCGGGAGCAGATACGCAGTATTTT
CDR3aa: CASKRLAGADTQYF

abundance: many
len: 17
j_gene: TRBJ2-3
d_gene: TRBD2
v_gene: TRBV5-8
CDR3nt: TGTGCCAGCAGCCCGCTAGTGCTAGCGGGAGGGCCTGATACGCAGTATTTT
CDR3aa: CASSPLVLAGGPDTQYF

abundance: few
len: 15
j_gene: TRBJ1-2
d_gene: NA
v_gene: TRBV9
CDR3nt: TGTGCCAGCAGCGTAGGAATTGGTTCCGGCTATGGCTACACCTTC
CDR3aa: CASSVGIGSGYGYTF

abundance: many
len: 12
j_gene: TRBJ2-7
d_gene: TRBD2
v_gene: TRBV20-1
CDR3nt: TGCAGTTTTAGAGGGGAGGGCCACGAGCAGTACTTC
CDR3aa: CSFRGEGHEQYF

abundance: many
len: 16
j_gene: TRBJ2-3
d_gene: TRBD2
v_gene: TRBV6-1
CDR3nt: TGTGCCAGCAGTGAATTAGCGGGGGGGCCCAAAGATACGCAGTATTTT
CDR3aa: CASSELAGGPKDTQYF

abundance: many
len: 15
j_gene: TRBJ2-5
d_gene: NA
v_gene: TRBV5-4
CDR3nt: TGTGCCAGCAGCTTGGATCCGACAGGTGAAGAGACCCAGTACTTC
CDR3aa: CASSLDPTGEETQYF

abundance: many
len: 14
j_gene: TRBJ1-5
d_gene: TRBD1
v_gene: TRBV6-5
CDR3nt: TGTGCCAGCAGTTCCGGGACAGGGCATCAGCCCCAGCATTTT
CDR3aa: CASSSGTGHQPQHF

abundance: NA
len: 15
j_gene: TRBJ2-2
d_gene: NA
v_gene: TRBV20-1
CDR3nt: TGCAGTGCTAGCTCCGGACCCGCGAACACCGGGGAGCTGTTTTTT
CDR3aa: CSASSGPANTGELFF

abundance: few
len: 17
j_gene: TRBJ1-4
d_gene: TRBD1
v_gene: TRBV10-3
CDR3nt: TGTGCCATCAGCCCTTCCCAGGGGACAGGGCCTAATGAAAAACTGTTTTTT
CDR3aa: CAISPSQGTGPNEKLFF

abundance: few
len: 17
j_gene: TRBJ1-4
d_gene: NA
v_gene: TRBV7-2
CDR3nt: TGTGCCAGCAGCTTAGTTCCATCAGGGCTGAACTGGGAAAAACTGTTTTTT
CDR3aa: CASSLVPSGLNWEKLFF

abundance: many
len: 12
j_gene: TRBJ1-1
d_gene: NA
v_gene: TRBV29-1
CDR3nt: TGCAGCGCTGGGGCCGAAGGCACTGAAGCTTTCTTT
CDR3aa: CSAGAEGTEAFF

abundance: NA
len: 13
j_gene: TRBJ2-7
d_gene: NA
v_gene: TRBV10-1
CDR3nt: TGCGCCAGCAAGGCGGAAGACTCCTACGAGCAGTACTTC
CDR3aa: CASKAEDSYEQYF

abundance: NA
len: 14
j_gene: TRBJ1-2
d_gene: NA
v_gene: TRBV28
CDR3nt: TGTGCCAGCAGGCAACAGGGACTAGTCTATGGCTACACCTTC
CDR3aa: CASRQQGLVYGYTF